Below, 4 T cell receptor beta chains from the same sample are listed, as sequenced in a study of shared clonotypes between healthy human individuals. Profiling relied on immunoSEQ multiplex PCR, and the TCRdb table lists in-frame clones only, not all of them. The top ten hold over 0.12% of the sample, which has 2.5 million or so clones, 85% to 95% seen once. Sequencing was performed on naive CD4+ T cells sorted from blood. Subset reported: CD45RA+ positively selected. All receptors derive from a man younger than 35 in good health.

The J gene is TRBJ1-2, the V gene TRBV5-1; 7 nucleotides line up with TRBD1. CDR1 is SGHRS, CDR2 YFSETQ, per germline. The ends lost 4 bases at V and 6 bases at J; junction bases unmatched: 9. The CDR3 loop spans 14 amino acids. The CDR3 DNA is TGCGCCAGCAGCACGGACAGGACCCGGGATGGCTACACCTTC. It specifies CASSTDRTRDGYTF.

The J gene is TRBJ2-7, the V gene TRBV7-2, with 12 bases fitting TRBD2. Trimming took 4 bases from V and 4 from J; bases not matched to a gene: 5. From germline, CDR1 is SGHTA and CDR2 FQGNSA. The CDR3 has 15 amino acids. Written as DNA, the CDR3 is TGTGCCAGCAGCTCGGGACTAGCGGGTCATTACGAGCAGTACTTC. Amino acid sequence: CASSSGLAGHYEQYF.

On this clone: The same CDR3 also results from other DNA sequences found in this sample. The V gene is TRBV6-5, the J gene TRBJ1-2, with TRBD1 matching 10 bases. The CDR3 length is 14 residues. Germline trimming cut 5 bases from V and 3 bases from J; bases unmatched to any gene: 3. Per germline, CDR1 MNHEY and CDR2 SVGAGI. In nucleotides, the CDR3 is TGTGCCAGCAGTAGACAGGGGGCTTACTATGGCTACACCTTC. Protein product: CASSRQGAYYGYTF.

The chain carries TRBV19 and TRBJ2-7; D is uncertain. V was pared by 6 bases and J by 1 base, with 13 bases between. CDR1 is LNHDA, CDR2 SQIVND, per germline (reference sequence). CDR3 length: 14 amino acids. The CDR3 coding sequence is TGTGCCAGTAGCCTTCGGAAGAGGTCCTACGAGCAGTACTTC. Translation: CASSLRKRSYEQYF. The entire variable domain, with the rest obtained from reference TRBV19 and TRBJ2-7, is as follows: DGGITQSPKYLFRKEGQNVTLSCEQNLNHDAMYWYRQDPGQGLRLIYYSQIVNDFQKGDIAEGYSVSREKKESFPLTVTSAQKNPTAFYLCASSLRKRSYEQYFGPGTRLTVT.